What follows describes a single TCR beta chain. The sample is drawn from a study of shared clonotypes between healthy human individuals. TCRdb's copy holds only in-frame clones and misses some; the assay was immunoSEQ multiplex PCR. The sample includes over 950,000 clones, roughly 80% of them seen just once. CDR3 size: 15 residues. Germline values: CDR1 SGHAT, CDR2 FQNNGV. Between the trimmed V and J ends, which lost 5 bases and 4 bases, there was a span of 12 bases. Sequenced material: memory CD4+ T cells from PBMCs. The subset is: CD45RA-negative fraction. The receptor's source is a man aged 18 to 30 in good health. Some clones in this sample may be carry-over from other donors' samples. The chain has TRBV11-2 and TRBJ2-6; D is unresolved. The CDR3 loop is CASSPRGAGANVLTF. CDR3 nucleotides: TGTGCCAGCAGCCCCCGAGGAGCGGGGGCCAACGTCCTGACTTTC.